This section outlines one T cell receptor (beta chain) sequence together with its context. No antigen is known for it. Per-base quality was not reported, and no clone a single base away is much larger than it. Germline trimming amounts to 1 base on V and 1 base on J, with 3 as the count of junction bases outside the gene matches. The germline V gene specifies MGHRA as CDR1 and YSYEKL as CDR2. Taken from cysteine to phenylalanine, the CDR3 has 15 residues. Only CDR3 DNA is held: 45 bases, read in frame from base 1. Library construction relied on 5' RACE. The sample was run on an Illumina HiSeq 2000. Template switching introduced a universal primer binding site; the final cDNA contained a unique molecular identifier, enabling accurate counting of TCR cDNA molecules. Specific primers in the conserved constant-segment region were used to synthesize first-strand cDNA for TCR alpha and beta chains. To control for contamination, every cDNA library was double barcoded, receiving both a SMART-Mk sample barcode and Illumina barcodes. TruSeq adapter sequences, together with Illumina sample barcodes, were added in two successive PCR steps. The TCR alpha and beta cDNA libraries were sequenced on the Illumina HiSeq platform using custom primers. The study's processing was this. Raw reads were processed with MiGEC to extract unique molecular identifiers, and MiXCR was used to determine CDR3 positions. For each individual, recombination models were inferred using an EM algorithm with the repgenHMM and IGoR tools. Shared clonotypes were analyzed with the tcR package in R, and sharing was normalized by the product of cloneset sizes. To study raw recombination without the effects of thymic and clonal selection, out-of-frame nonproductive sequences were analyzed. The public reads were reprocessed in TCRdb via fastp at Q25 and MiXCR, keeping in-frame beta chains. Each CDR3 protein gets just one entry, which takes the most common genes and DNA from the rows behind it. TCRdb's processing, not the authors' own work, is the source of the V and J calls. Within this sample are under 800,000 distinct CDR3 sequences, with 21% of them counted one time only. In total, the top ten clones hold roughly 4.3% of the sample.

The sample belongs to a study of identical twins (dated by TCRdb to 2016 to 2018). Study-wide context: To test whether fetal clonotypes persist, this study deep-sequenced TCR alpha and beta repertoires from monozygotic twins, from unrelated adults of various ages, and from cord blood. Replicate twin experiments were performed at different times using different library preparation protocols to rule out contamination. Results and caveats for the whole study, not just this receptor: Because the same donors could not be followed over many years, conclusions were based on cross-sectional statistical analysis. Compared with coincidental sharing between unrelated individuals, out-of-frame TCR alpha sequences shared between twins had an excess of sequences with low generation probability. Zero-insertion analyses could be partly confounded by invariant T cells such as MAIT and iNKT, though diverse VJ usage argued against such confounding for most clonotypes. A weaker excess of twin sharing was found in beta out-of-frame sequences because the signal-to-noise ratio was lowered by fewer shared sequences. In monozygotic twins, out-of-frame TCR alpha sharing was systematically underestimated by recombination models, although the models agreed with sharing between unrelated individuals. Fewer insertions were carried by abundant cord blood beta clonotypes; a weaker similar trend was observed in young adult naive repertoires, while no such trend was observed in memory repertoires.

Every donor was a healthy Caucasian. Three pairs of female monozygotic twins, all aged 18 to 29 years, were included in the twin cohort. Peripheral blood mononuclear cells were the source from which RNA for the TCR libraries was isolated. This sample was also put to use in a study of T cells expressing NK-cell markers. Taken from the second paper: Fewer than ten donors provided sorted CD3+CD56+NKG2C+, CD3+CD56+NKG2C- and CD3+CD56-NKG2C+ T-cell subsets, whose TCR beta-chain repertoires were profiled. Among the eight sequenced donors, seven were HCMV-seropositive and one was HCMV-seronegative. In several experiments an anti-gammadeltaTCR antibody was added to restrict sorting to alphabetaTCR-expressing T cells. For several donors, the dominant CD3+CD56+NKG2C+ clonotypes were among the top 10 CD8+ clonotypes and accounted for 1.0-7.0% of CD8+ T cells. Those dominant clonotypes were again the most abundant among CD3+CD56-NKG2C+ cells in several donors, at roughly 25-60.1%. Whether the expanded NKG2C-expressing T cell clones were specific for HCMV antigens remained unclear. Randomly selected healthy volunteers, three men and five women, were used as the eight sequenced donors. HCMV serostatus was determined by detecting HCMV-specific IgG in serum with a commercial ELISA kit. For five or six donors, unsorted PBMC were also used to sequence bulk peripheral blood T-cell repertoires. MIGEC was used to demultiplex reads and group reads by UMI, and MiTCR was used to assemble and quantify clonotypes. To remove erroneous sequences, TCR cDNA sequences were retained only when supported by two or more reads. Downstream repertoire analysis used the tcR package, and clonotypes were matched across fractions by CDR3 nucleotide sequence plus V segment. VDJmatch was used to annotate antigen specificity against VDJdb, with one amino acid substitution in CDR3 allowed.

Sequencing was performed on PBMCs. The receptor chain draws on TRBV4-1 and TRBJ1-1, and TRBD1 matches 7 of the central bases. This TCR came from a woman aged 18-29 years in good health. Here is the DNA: TGCGCCAGCAGCCAAGGAACAGGGGAGAACACTGAAGCTTTCTTT. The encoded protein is CASSQGTGENTEAFF.